This T cell receptor (beta chain) was identified in a study of graft-versus-host responses after intestinal transplantation. This clone was detected only once. No antigen is known for it. The ends lost 5 bases at V and 5 bases at J; junction bases unmatched: 11. The length of the CDR3 is 17 residues. The germline V gene has CDR1 SGHTA and CDR2 FQGNSA. The repertoire was sequenced with immunoSEQ multiplex PCR; TCRdb's copy has only in-frame clones and lacks some. The table includes under 150,000 clones, 90% detected once. The source is a human donor who received an intestinal transplant. This rearrangement joins TRBV7-2 to TRBJ2-1; TRBD2 matches at 11 bases. The sequencing here drew on unstimulated CD4+ T cells sorted from spleen or lymph node cells, taken before intestinal transplant. The CDR3 protein is CASSRTSGGPINNEQFF. The CDR3 bases are TGTGCCAGCAGCCGAACTAGCGGGGGCCCTATAAACAATGAGCAGTTCTTC. Drawing the rest from reference TRBV7-2 and TRBJ2-1, the complete variable domain is GAGVSQSPSNKVTEKGKDVELRCDPISGHTALYWYRQSLGQGLEFLIYFQGNSAPDKSGLPSDRFSAERTGGSVSTLTIQRTQQEDSAVYLCASSRTSGGPINNEQFFGPGTRLTVL.